The TCR beta chain described here comes from a study of OX40 agonist ivuxolimab in advanced cancers. Background on the study: Every patient in dose escalation had hepatocellular carcinoma, melanoma, renal cell or head and neck cancer. Overall study findings and caveats: Average numbers of expanded clones were greater in CD8+ T cells than in CD4+.

The CDR3 length is 14 residues. V was cut by 5 bases and J by 4 bases, with 14 bases left in between. Germline V gives CDR1 LNHNV, CDR2 YYDKDF (reference sequence). Assay: immunoSEQ multiplex PCR; the TCRdb copy retains only in-frame clones and omits some. The sample shows nearly 80,000 clones, about 91% of them seen only once. Points on this clone: The antigen is undetermined.

This specimen consisted of CD4+ or CD8+ T cells sorted from blood, obtained in a trial of the OX40 agonist ivuxolimab. The V gene is TRBV15, the J gene TRBJ1-2; maybe TRBD1 (5 bases). This TCR was recovered from an adult with an advanced solid tumor such as melanoma, head and neck, liver or kidney cancer. The CDR3: CATSLGHSSYGYTF. The CDR3, as DNA: TGTGCCACCAGCCTAGGACATTCATCCTATGGCTACACCTTC.